This record looks at one T cell receptor beta chain sequence and its context. This specimen comes from a study of CD4 and CD8 cells across lung adenocarcinoma regions. The V gene end was trimmed by 1 base and the J gene end by 9 bases; junction bases not matched to a gene: 6. CDR3 length equals 15 residues. Germline V lookup: CDR1 MGHRA, CDR2 YSYEKL. Samples came from patients with localized non-small cell lung adenocarcinoma. TCRdb re-derived calls from the PCR reads in MiXCR, one entry per CDR3 protein. In the table there are around 18,000 distinct CDR3 sequences, 51% of which are singletons. The specimen sequenced was CD8+ T cells from the center of a lung tumor. The rearrangement joins TRBV4-1 to TRBJ2-4; 10 nucleotides agree with TRBD1. This clonotype originated in a female donor with lung adenocarcinoma. The CD4 and CD8 labels of this study may be unreliable. The DNA for the CDR3 is TGCGCCAGCAGCCAAGGACAGGGGGCGTTGGGCATTCAGTACTTC. Translated: CASSQGQGALGIQYF.